This T cell receptor beta chain was captured in a study of siplizumab effects on memory and regulatory T cells. Findings of the study overall: On average, less than 75% of mappable alloreactive CD4+ clones were Treg-derived under siplizumab, against 26.9% in controls.

Germline V gene sequence: CDR1 SGHTA, CDR2 FQGTGA. This CDR3 has 15 amino acids. V was pared by 0 bases and J by 6 bases, with 15 bases between. Profiling relied on immunoSEQ multiplex PCR, and the TCRdb table lists in-frame clones only, not all of them. The sample records 87,000 or so clones, about nine tenths being singletons. As to this clone: Its antigen is unidentified.

The sample taken for sequencing was CD4+ T cells sorted from blood. This clonotype originated in a human donor in good health. V gene TRBV7-3 combines with J gene TRBJ2-7; D is possibly TRBD1 (6 bases). CDR3 region: CASSLTGKQGGEQYF. The CDR3 region has the DNA TGTGCCAGCAGCTTAACTGGGAAACAGGGCGGCGAGCAGTACTTC.